This T cell receptor beta chain was sequenced during a study of blood T cell repertoires in COVID-19. Looking at the study overall: Material from acute and convalescent COVID-19 was sourced from the United States, Italy and Spain. T cells, B-cell-depleted T cells, or PBMCs supplied cDNA or gDNA.

This clone was observed a handful of times. CDR3 length: 14 amino acids. Germline CDR1 reads KGHSH; CDR2 reads LQKENI. With 3 bases removed from V and 10 bases from J, the gap between germline ends came to 15 bases. TCRdb's table, derived via immunoSEQ multiplex PCR, lists solely in-frame clones and lacks some. The sample has 120,000 to 150,000 clones, over 70% seen once. The clonotype comes from a man of 80 years or more with acute or convalescent COVID-19. This chain connects TRBV18 to TRBJ1-4; possible D gene TRBD1, 6 bases. Material: peripheral blood. CDR3 DNA: TGTGCCAGCTCACCGGACAGTAGGAGTGGAAAACTGTTTTTT. As protein: CASSPDSRSGKLFF.